Shown below are 20 T cell receptor beta chains from a single sample sequenced in a study of shared clonotypes between healthy human individuals. Clones were sequenced by immunoSEQ multiplex PCR, and TCRdb holds only the in-frame ones, with some missing. Altogether roughly 1.5 million clones are present, approximately 98% being singletons, with the ten largest covering less than 0.55%. Sequenced: naive CD4+ T cells sorted from blood. Subset: CD45RA+ positively selected. Source of these receptors: a man younger than 40 in good health.

In its sample, this clone was seen once. V and J are TRBV27 and TRBJ2-7; no clear D. From germline, CDR1 is MNHEY and CDR2 SMNVEV (reference sequence). Trimming pared 3 bases from V and 7 bases from J, leaving 13 bases between. The CDR3 totals 13 residues. CDR3 sequence: CASSFLQRREQYF. The CDR3 nucleotides are TGTGCCAGCAGTTTCCTGCAAAGACGGGAGCAGTACTTC.

V and J are TRBV9 and TRBJ2-7; no clear D gene. The CDR3 runs to 15 residues. The ends were cut back, 0 bases at V and 0 bases at J, with 10 bases in the middle. CDR1 and CDR2 (germline): SGDLS, YYNGEE. The CDR3 bases are TGTGCCAGCAGCGTAGGAGACACCCTCTCCTACGAGCAGTACTTC. Its translation is CASSVGDTLSYEQYF.

The CDR3 DNA reads TGTGCCAGCAGAGAGGGACCAAGCTACGAGCAGTACTTC. Its translation is CASREGPSYEQYF. The chain joins TRBV28 to TRBJ2-7; D could derive from TRBD1 or TRBD2 (5 bases each). The CDR3 is 13 residues long. The germline V and J ends were trimmed by 6 bases and 3 bases, with 12 bases remaining between them. Germline V gene sequence: CDR1 MDHEN, CDR2 SYDVKM.

This rearrangement joins TRBV28 to TRBJ1-1; 8 nucleotides agree with TRBD1. Germline-derived CDR1 and CDR2 are MDHEN and SYDVKM. With 7 bases clipped from V and 10 bases from J, the junction kept 11 bases outside the gene matches. This CDR3 is 13 amino acids long. DNA for the CDR3: TGTGCCAGCAATAATAGACAGGGGAAGGGAGCTTTCTTT. This codes for CASNNRQGKGAFF.

The chain recombines TRBV5-6 with TRBJ2-2, with 9 positions matching TRBD1. This CDR3 is 16 amino acids long. CDR1 is SGHDT and CDR2 is YYEEEE in the germline V gene. The V and J ends lost 4 bases and 5 bases, in that order; junction bases with no gene match: 9. This CDR3 is CASSTTTGGRTGELFF. The CDR3, as DNA: TGTGCCAGCAGCACCACGACAGGGGGACGTACCGGGGAGCTGTTTTTT.

This clone appeared a few times. The rearrangement joins TRBV2 to TRBJ1-5, with D maybe TRBD1 (5 bases). CDR1 is SNHLY, CDR2 FYNNEI, per germline. Trimming cost V 7 bases and J 4 bases, with 14 bases left between them. The CDR3 is 14 residues long. The CDR3 DNA follows: TGTGCCAGCACTCAAGACAGCCTAAATCAGCCCCAGCATTTT. Protein product: CASTQDSLNQPQHF.

The chain couples TRBV29-1 to TRBJ2-1, with 10 bases matching TRBD2. This CDR3 region has 17 residues. Germline trimming cut 6 bases from V and 4 bases from J; bases unmatched to any gene: 15. Germline V gene sequence: CDR1 SQVTM, CDR2 ANQGSEA. This chain's CDR3 is CSVGSPSGSLGYNEQFF. For the CDR3, the DNA is TGCAGCGTGGGATCCCCTAGCGGGAGCCTTGGGTACAATGAGCAGTTCTTC.

The chain links TRBV5-4 to TRBJ2-1; a weak D match, TRBD2 (7 bases). The CDR3 consists of 17 residues. V gave up 2 bases and J gave up 0 bases, with 15 bases separating them. Germline CDR1 and CDR2: SGHNT and YYREEE (reference sequence). In DNA form, the CDR3 reads TGTGCCAGCAGCTTCGGGGGGCAAACGAGCTCCTACAATGAGCAGTTCTTC. It translates to CASSFGGQTSSYNEQFF.

This clone appeared a single time. The chain employs TRBV5-4 and TRBJ2-7; 7 positions match TRBD1. J was trimmed by 3 bases and V by 4 bases; bases with no gene match: 7. This CDR3 has 14 amino acids. In germline, CDR1 is SGHNT, CDR2 YYREEE (reference sequence). CDR3 residues: CASSPGQRGYEQYF. The CDR3 DNA is TGTGCCAGCAGCCCGGGACAGAGAGGCTACGAGCAGTACTTC.

This CDR3 reads CASSRTSQYNEQFF. The CDR3 coding sequence is TGTGCCAGCAGCCGGACTAGCCAATACAATGAGCAGTTCTTC. This chain links TRBV6-5 with TRBJ2-1, with 8 bases aligning to TRBD2. CDR1 is MNHEY and CDR2 is SVGAGI in the germline V gene. The trim removed 6 bases at V and 4 bases at J, leaving 5 bases unmatched. The CDR3 length is 14 residues.

A single count supports this clone. The gene calls are TRBV19 and TRBJ1-1; no clear D. Germline CDR1 and CDR2: LNHDA and SQIVND (reference sequence). Trimming cost V 0 bases and J 1 base, with 18 bases left between them. The CDR3 covers 18 residues. CDR3 residues: CASSIEYELRSTNTEAFF. The DNA for the CDR3 is TGTGCCAGTAGTATAGAGTATGAGCTTCGTTCTACGAACACTGAAGCTTTCTTT.

This chain connects TRBV2 to TRBJ2-2; 11 bases are shared with TRBD2. Germline lookup yields CDR1 SNHLY and CDR2 FYNNEI. The CDR3 covers 14 residues. The V gene end was trimmed by 6 bases and the J gene end by 14 bases; junction bases not matched to a gene: 11. Written as DNA, the CDR3 is TGTGCCAGCAGCCCCGGGACTAGCGGCAGCAATCTGTTTTTT. Translated: CASSPGTSGSNLFF.

The chain uses TRBV18 and TRBJ1-1; no clear D. Germline CDR1 and CDR2: KGHSH and LQKENI. This CDR3 is built from 14 residues. V was cut by 1 base and J by 1 base, with 7 bases left in between. CDR3 sequence: CASSPLAKNTEAFF. CDR3 in DNA: TGTGCCAGCTCACCACTCGCAAAGAACACTGAAGCTTTCTTT.

V is TRBV28 and J is TRBJ2-7; 8 bases match TRBD2. Germline CDR1 reads MDHEN; CDR2 reads SYDVKM. CDR3 length: 13 amino acids. With 8 bases clipped from V and 7 bases from J, the junction kept 10 bases outside the gene matches. The CDR3 loop is CASFRAPGGEQYF. The CDR3 bases are TGTGCCAGCTTCCGGGCCCCGGGGGGGGAGCAGTACTTC.

Note on this clone: Sequence at one end of the junction differs from germline and may be a read error. This chain uses TRBV5-4 with TRBJ1-4; 7 positions match TRBD1. The CDR3 totals 14 residues. From germline, CDR1 is SGHNT and CDR2 YYREEE (reference sequence). The CDR3 DNA reads TGCGCCAGCAGCCAAGGACAGGTTAATGAAAAACTGTTTTTT. It encodes CASSQGQVNEKLFF.

The gene calls are TRBV15 and TRBJ2-3; D is ambiguous. Germline V gene sequence: CDR1 LNHNV, CDR2 YYDKDF (reference sequence). The CDR3 has 13 amino acids. V dropped 5 bases and J dropped 6 bases, with 12 bases sitting between them. The CDR3 here is CATSLPAADTQYF. The DNA for the CDR3 is TGTGCCACCAGCTTGCCAGCCGCCGATACGCAGTATTTT. The variable domain in full, with the rest retrieved from reference TRBV15 and TRBJ2-3, is DAMVIQNPRYQVTQFGKPVTLSCSQTLNHNVMYWYQQKSSQAPKLLFHYYDKDFNNEADTPDNFQSRRPNTSFCFLDIRSPGLGDTAMYLCATSLPAADTQYFGPGTRLTVL.

The chain combines TRBV5-5 with TRBJ2-7; TRBD1 matches 7 bases. This CDR3 region has 12 residues. V trimming: 3 bases; J trimming: 3 bases; junction bases outside the gene matches: 0. CDR1 is SGHKS and CDR2 is YYEKEE in the germline V gene (reference sequence). The CDR3 sequence: CASSSGGYEQYF. CDR3 in DNA: TGTGCCAGCAGCTCAGGGGGCTACGAGCAGTACTTC.

The DNA of the CDR3 is TGTGCCAGCAGCTTAGGAACTAGCGGGGACCAAGAGACCCAGTACTTC. It codes for CASSLGTSGDQETQYF. This sequence joins TRBV5-8 and TRBJ2-5; 10 positions match TRBD2. This CDR3 is 16 amino acids long. The V gene end was trimmed by 2 bases and the J gene end by 0 bases; junction bases not matched to a gene: 4. Germline CDR1 is SGHTS and CDR2 is YDEGEE. Combining the CDR3 with reference TRBV5-8 and TRBJ2-5 gives the whole variable domain EAGVTQSPTHLIKTRGQQATLRCSPISGHTSVYWYQQALGLGLQFLLWYDEGEERNRGNFPPRFSGRQFPNYSSELNVNALELEDSALYLCASSLGTSGDQETQYFGPGTRLLVL.

The J gene is TRBJ1-1, the V gene TRBV28; no clear D gene. This CDR3 spans 15 amino acids. The V gene lost 2 bases and the J gene lost 3 bases, with 13 bases spanning the gap. CDR1 is MDHEN and CDR2 is SYDVKM in the germline V gene. The DNA for the CDR3 is TGTGCCAGCAGTTTAGCCCTCTATGGTTACACTGAAGCTTTCTTT. Translation: CASSLALYGYTEAFF.

The genes are TRBV5-1 and TRBJ1-1; the match to TRBD1 covers 8 bases. Germline V gene sequence: CDR1 SGHRS, CDR2 YFSETQ. The CDR3 covers 14 residues. Unmatched junction bases numbered 7, after V lost 4 bases and J lost 5 bases. CDR3 residues: CASSRGQGGTEAFF. In DNA, the CDR3 is TGCGCCAGCAGCCGAGGACAGGGAGGTACTGAAGCTTTCTTT.